Presented here are 28 T cell receptor beta chains from one specimen sequenced in a study of GPR56 and killer-like receptors on CD4 memory cells. Five CD4+ populations, defined by killer cell lectin-like receptor and GPR56 markers, were sorted by FACS. TCRdb re-called the reads and catalogs CDR3 proteins one per entry, DNA excluded. The repertoire table contains almost 3,000 distinct CDR3 sequences. Sequenced: memory CD4+ T cells from blood. Receptors were obtained from a human donor in good health.

In terms of frequency, this clonotype is medium-sized. The chain combines TRBV5-6 with TRBJ2-1; TCRdb returns TRBD1, unconfirmable since there is no DNA. The CDR3 is 15 residues long. CDR1 is SGHDT, CDR2 YYEEEE, per germline. The CDR3 sequence: CASSFLSSSYNEQFF.

The rearrangement uses TRBV7-9 and TRBJ1-1; TCRdb reports TRBD1, a call that lacks DNA to check it against. CDR3 length: 15 residues. The germline V gene has CDR1 SEHNR and CDR2 FQNEAQ (reference sequence). The CDR3 reads CASSLDRARGTEAFF.

The chain couples TRBV6-6 to TRBJ1-1; TCRdb selects TRBD1, and the lack of DNA leaves this call unchecked. The CDR3 consists of 14 residues. Per germline, CDR1 MNHNY and CDR2 SVGAGI (reference sequence). Here the CDR3 reads CASSPRQMNTEAFF.

The chain recombines TRBV5-5 with TRBJ1-2; TCRdb returns TRBD1, unconfirmable since there is no DNA. The CDR3 has 16 residues. CDR1 and CDR2 from the germline V gene are SGHKS and YYEKEE (reference sequence). The CDR3: CASSLGPGTGIYGYTF.

This chain connects TRBV20-1 to TRBJ1-1; TCRdb returns TRBD1, unconfirmable since there is no DNA. The CDR3 extends over 14 amino acids. Germline CDR1 is DFQATT and CDR2 is SNEGSKA (reference sequence). The CDR3 loop is CSAATGTGWTEAFF.

V gene TRBV7-9 combines with J gene TRBJ2-7; TCRdb lists TRBD1, though no DNA is available to test this call. Germline V gene data show CDR1 as SEHNR and CDR2 as FQNEAQ (reference sequence). The CDR3 length is 13 residues. This CDR3 is CASSRDSSYEQYF.

The chain links TRBV2 to TRBJ1-4; TCRdb returns TRBD1, unconfirmable since there is no DNA. Germline CDR1 SNHLY, CDR2 FYNNEI. The CDR3 spans 12 residues. CDR3 loop: CASKPGPEKLFF.

This chain joins TRBV18 and TRBJ1-1; as DNA is missing, the TRBD1 call by TCRdb cannot be tested. This CDR3 is 15 amino acids long. In germline, CDR1 is KGHSH, CDR2 LQKENI. CDR3 in amino acids: CASSPPGQGNTEAFF. Full variable domain (outside the CDR3, taken from reference TRBV18 and TRBJ1-1): NAGVMQNPRHLVRRRGQEARLRCSPMKGHSHVYWYRQLPEEGLKFMVYLQKENIIDESGMPKERFSAEFPKEGPSILRIQQVVRGDSAAYFCASSPPGQGNTEAFFGQGTRLTVV.

The V and J genes are TRBV6-2 or TRBV6-3 and TRBJ1-2; TCRdb's D call of TRBD1 is untestable without DNA. From germline, CDR1 is MNHEY and CDR2 SVGEGT. The CDR3 consists of 14 residues. This chain's CDR3 is CASSEVTGERGYTF.

The chain has TRBV6-6 and TRBJ2-2; TCRdb indicates TRBD1, and absent DNA this call remains unverified. CDR3 size: 15 residues. Per germline, CDR1 MNHNY and CDR2 SVGAGI (reference sequence). The CDR3 sequence: CASRRDRRNTGELFF.

By frequency, this clonotype registers medium-sized. The chain is built from TRBV29-1 and TRBJ1-1. The CDR3 length is 14 residues. CDR1 is SQVTM and CDR2 is ANQGSEA in the germline V gene. The CDR3 here is CSAKSFTGSTEAFF.

The J gene is TRBJ2-1, the V gene TRBV5-4; TCRdb returns TRBD2, unconfirmable since there is no DNA. CDR3 length: 16 residues. CDR1 SGHNT and CDR2 YYREEE come from the germline V gene (reference sequence). CDR3: CASSWGLAGVLDEQFF.

By frequency, this clonotype is medium-sized. The chain couples TRBV6-5 to TRBJ2-2; with no DNA, the TCRdb D assignment of TRBD1 cannot be verified. The germline CDR1 and CDR2 sequences are MNHEY and SVGAGI. There are 14 residues in the CDR3. CDR3 in amino acids: CASSYGGQFGELFF.

Considering frequency, this clonotype is medium-sized. The chain has TRBV28 and TRBJ1-5. Germline V lookup: CDR1 MDHEN, CDR2 SYDVKM. There are 14 residues in the CDR3. CDR3 residues: CASSPHSSNQPQHF.

This clonotype is medium-sized (0.01 to 0.1%) by frequency. The CDR3 loop reads CASTDTYEQYF. The chain combines TRBV6-5 with TRBJ2-7. This CDR3 spans 11 amino acids. Germline CDR1 reads MNHEY; CDR2 reads SVGAGI.

This CDR3 reads CASMGWGTGGRGEQFF. The rearrangement links TRBV19 to TRBJ2-1; the D gene TCRdb calls, TRBD1, cannot be checked with no DNA. The CDR3 length is 16 residues. Germline assignment: CDR1 LNHDA and CDR2 SQIVND (reference sequence).

The J gene is TRBJ2-5, the V gene TRBV20-1; TCRdb's D call of TRBD1 is untestable without DNA. The CDR3 extends over 15 amino acids. Germline loops: CDR1 DFQATT, CDR2 SNEGSKA (reference sequence). This CDR3 reads CSAREVWGPSETQYF.

This chain joins TRBV12-3 or TRBV12-4 and TRBJ1-6. This CDR3 is built from 15 residues. The CDR3 loop is CASSLGVRYNSPLHF.

The chain links TRBV5-6 to TRBJ2-7; TCRdb designates TRBD1, a call that cannot be tested without DNA. Looked up from germline, CDR1 is SGHDT and CDR2 is YYEEEE. The CDR3 spans 14 residues. The chain's CDR3 is CASSRRGQDYEQYF.

The chain uses TRBV6-2 or TRBV6-3 and TRBJ2-1; TCRdb reports TRBD1, a call that lacks DNA to check it against. This CDR3 is built from 16 residues. The germline V gene has CDR1 MNHEY and CDR2 SVGEGT. CDR3 region: CASSPGTGGDFDEQFF.

By frequency, this clonotype is large. The chain combines TRBV29-1 with TRBJ2-3; TCRdb designates TRBD1, a call that cannot be tested without DNA. This CDR3 contains 14 residues. Germline assignment: CDR1 SQVTM and CDR2 ANQGSEA. The CDR3 sequence: CSVEGLRGTDTQYF.

The chain is built from TRBV2 and TRBJ1-2; without DNA, the TCRdb call of TRBD1 cannot be checked. In germline, CDR1 is SNHLY, CDR2 FYNNEI. The CDR3 runs to 13 residues. The CDR3 sequence: CASSADQGDGYTF.

The CDR3 sequence: CSASRAVAYEQYF. The rearrangement joins TRBV20-1 to TRBJ2-7; TCRdb names TRBD1, which stays unverified in the absence of DNA. CDR1 is DFQATT, CDR2 SNEGSKA, per germline (reference sequence). The CDR3 sequence is 13 residues long.

The rearrangement joins TRBV20-1 to TRBJ2-5. This CDR3 has 11 amino acids. CDR1 is DFQATT and CDR2 is SNEGSKA in the germline V gene (reference sequence). CDR3 sequence reads: CSGELQETQYF.

This chain connects TRBV4-1 to TRBJ2-5; TCRdb selects TRBD2, and the lack of DNA leaves this call unchecked. The germline CDR1 and CDR2 sequences are MGHRA and YSYEKL. The CDR3 contains 18 residues. CDR3 loop: CASSQGLLKRGGQETQYF.

J is TRBJ2-7 and V is TRBV12-5. In germline, CDR1 is LGHNT, CDR2 FRNRAP. The CDR3 consists of 14 residues. CDR3 sequence: CASGPTFPIYEQYF.

The V gene is TRBV12-3 or TRBV12-4, the J gene TRBJ2-5; the D gene TCRdb calls, TRBD2, cannot be checked with no DNA. The CDR3 is 15 residues long. The CDR3 sequence is CASSLRDYLKETQYF.

This clonotype registers medium-sized by frequency. This chain links TRBV29-1 with TRBJ1-2; TCRdb's D call of TRBD1 is untestable without DNA. The germline gives CDR1 SQVTM, CDR2 ANQGSEA. The CDR3 consists of 15 residues. CDR3 sequence reads: CSVVSDRLANYGYTF.